This T cell receptor beta chain comes out of a study of spatial heterogeneity in lung cancer. Study as a whole: Every unique TCR and UMI combination, on average, appeared more than ten times in raw reads.

V lost 4 bases, J lost 4 bases, and 14 bases lay in between. There are 14 residues in the CDR3. In germline, CDR1 is SGHRS, CDR2 YFSETQ. This clonotype has at least ten counts. Time point defined: sample taken at primary tumor resection. MiXCR was run by TCRdb on the 5' RACE reads, yielding one entry per CDR3 protein. The profile shows 20,000 to 25,000 distinct CDR3 sequences, 4.6% of them singletons. The chain carries TRBV5-1 and TRBJ1-1, with a tentative D call TRBD1 (6 bases). The receptor comes from a male donor with early-stage non-small cell lung cancer. The specimen was PBMCs, collected at surgery. CDR3 bases: TGCGCCAGCAGCGCGCAGGGGTTCCTCACTGAAGCTTTCTTT. It is translated as CASSAQGFLTEAFF. The full variable domain, completed using reference TRBV5-1 and TRBJ1-1, is KAGVTQTPRYLIKTRGQQVTLSCSPISGHRSVSWYQQTPGQGLQFLFEYFSETQRNKGNFPGRFSGRQFSNSRSEMNVSTLELGDSALYLCASSAQGFLTEAFFGQGTRLTVV.